The clone carrying this TCR beta chain was seen a single time. Its specificity is not known. Sequencing targeted TCR beta in T cells from blood (CD8+ and CD4+). The data are from a study of CD8 T cells in Susac syndrome. Random hexamers were used to reverse transcribe an amount of roughly 0.5 to 1 ug RNA. Each CDR3 protein gets one entry after TCRdb re-called the immunoSEQ multiplex PCR reads with MiXCR. The table records 250,000 to 300,000 distinct CDR3 sequences, roughly 85% of them present only once. Overall study results and limits: The relatively small number of individuals in the TCR sequencing and HLA analysis was acknowledged by the study.

This sequence originates from a human donor with multiple sclerosis. Sequenced input: CD8+ T cells from PBMCs.

The CDR3 sequence: CAWSGGQGSQPQHF. The DNA of the CDR3 is TGTGCCTGGAGTGGCGGGCAGGGGAGTCAGCCCCAGCATTTT. The chain links TRBV30 to TRBJ1-5; D possibly corresponds to TRBD1 (6 bases). With 1 base removed from V and 6 bases from J, the gap between germline ends came to 13 bases. The CDR3 covers 14 residues. Looked up from germline, CDR1 is GTSNPN and CDR2 is SVGIG (reference sequence).